This TCR beta chain was found in a study of blood T cell repertoires in COVID-19. In the study overall: Both acute and convalescent COVID-19 samples were obtained from the United States, Italy and Spain.

Between the trimmed V and J ends, which lost 4 bases and 0 bases, there was a span of 9 bases. The CDR3 is 14 amino acids. Germline assignment: CDR1 LGHDT and CDR2 YNNKEL (reference sequence). The table came from immunoSEQ multiplex PCR; TCRdb's copy has only in-frame clones and leaves some out. The sample includes 150,000 to 200,000 clones, roughly 83% of them seen just once. Sequenced: PBMCs or T cells enriched from blood (not recorded which). The chain combines TRBV3-1 (or the pseudogene TRBV3-2) with TRBJ1-1; tentatively, D is TRBD1 (5 bases). The source is a woman in her fifties or sixties who had recovered from COVID-19. The CDR3 is CASSPGYMNTEAFF. CDR3 sequence (DNA): TGTGCCAGCAGCCCAGGGTACATGAACACTGAAGCTTTCTTT.